What follows are 13 T cell receptor beta chains derived from one specimen sequenced in a study of OX40 agonist ivuxolimab in advanced cancers. The method was immunoSEQ multiplex PCR; TCRdb's version includes in-frame clones alone and lacks a portion of them. The sample carries about 63,000 clones, about 91% recorded once. The material sequenced was CD4+ or CD8+ T cells sorted from blood, taken in a trial of the OX40 agonist ivuxolimab. The receptors were gathered from an adult with an advanced solid tumor such as melanoma, head and neck, liver or kidney cancer.

The chain couples TRBV27 to TRBJ2-1; perhaps TRBD1 as D (5 bases). Germline V CDR1 and CDR2: MNHEY, SMNVEV (reference sequence). The CDR3 is made up of 14 amino acids. Trimming stripped 6 bases from V and 2 bases from J, with 11 bases between. CDR3 coding DNA: TGTGCCAGCAGGATAGGGGCCACCTACAATGAGCAGTTCTTC. Its translation: CASRIGATYNEQFF.

This clone was detected once. The chain is built from TRBV7-9 and TRBJ2-5, with D maybe TRBD1 (7 bases). Trimming took off 1 base at V and 0 bases at J, with 12 bases between the two ends. CDR1 and CDR2 (germline): SEHNR, FQNEAQ (reference sequence). This CDR3 is built from 16 residues. CDR3 amino acids: CASSLGAGGYQETQYF. As DNA, the CDR3 is TGTGCCAGCAGCTTAGGGGCAGGGGGGTACCAAGAGACCCAGTACTTC.

J is TRBJ2-5 and V is TRBV7-3; D possibly corresponds to TRBD2 (6 bases). In germline, CDR1 is SGHTA, CDR2 FQGTGA. The CDR3 is made up of 16 amino acids. Deletions cut 5 bases from V and 5 bases from J, with 21 bases between. This CDR3 is CASSRGATSPSETQYF. The DNA of the CDR3 is TGTGCCAGCAGCCGCGGGGCGACTTCGCCGTCGGAGACCCAGTACTTC.

The chain recombines TRBV11-2 with TRBJ2-1, with TRBD2 matching over 8 bases. CDR1 is SGHAT and CDR2 is FQNNGV in the germline V gene. CDR3 length equals 16 residues. Unmatched junction bases numbered 6, after V lost 5 bases and J lost 0 bases. In nucleotides, the CDR3 is TGTGCCAGCAGCCACCGGGGGGGGAGCTCCTACAATGAGCAGTTCTTC. It specifies CASSHRGGSSYNEQFF.

The rearrangement links TRBV11-2 to TRBJ2-7, with 8 positions matching TRBD2. Germline-derived CDR1 and CDR2 are SGHAT and FQNNGV. With 6 bases clipped from V and 4 bases from J, the junction kept 5 bases outside the gene matches. This CDR3 spans 13 amino acids. The CDR3 is CASSQVAGYEQYV. CDR3 nucleotides: TGTGCCAGCAGTCAAGTAGCGGGGTACGAGCAGTACGTC.

This rearrangement joins TRBV5-8 to TRBJ2-1; 9 nucleotides line up with TRBD1. Germline CDR1 reads SGHTS; CDR2 reads YDEGEE. The CDR3 is made up of 15 amino acids. The junction had 9 bases not matched to a gene; V was cut back by 3 bases and J by 8 bases. DNA for the CDR3: TGTGCCAGCAGCTCGGGACAGGGTTTGGGGGATGAGCAGTTCTTC. It is translated as CASSSGQGLGDEQFF.

V is TRBV4-2 and J is TRBJ2-7; D is perhaps TRBD2 (6 bases). The CDR3 runs to 13 residues. V gave up 6 bases and J gave up 5 bases, with 14 bases separating them. The germline gives CDR1 LGHNA, CDR2 YNFKEQ. The CDR3 loop is CASRPSVDHEQYF. In nucleotides, the CDR3 is TGTGCCAGCAGGCCTAGCGTTGACCACGAGCAGTACTTC.

CDR3 DNA: TGCGCCAGCAGCCAAGATCCGGGCTCCAGCGGTAGCACAGATACGCAGTATTTT. Residues: CASSQDPGSSGSTDTQYF. This rearrangement joins TRBV4-1 to TRBJ2-3, with D maybe TRBD2 (5 bases). Germline CDR1 is MGHRA and CDR2 is YSYEKL. Between the trimmed V and J ends, which lost 0 bases and 0 bases, there was a span of 16 bases. The CDR3 has 18 residues.

The chain uses TRBV11-2 and TRBJ2-3; TRBD2 agrees at 9 bases. Germline CDR1 SGHAT, CDR2 FQNNGV. V lost 1 base, J lost 5 bases, and 4 bases stayed unmatched. There are 15 residues in the CDR3. CDR3 nucleotides: TGTGCCAGCAGCTTAGCGGCGGGGGGGTTAGATACGCAGTATTTT. Translating gives CASSLAAGGLDTQYF.

The chain couples TRBV28 to TRBJ2-1, with a weak D call TRBD1 (6 bases). The V gene lost 7 bases and the J gene lost 9 bases, with 22 bases spanning the gap. This CDR3 spans 15 amino acids. Germline V lookup: CDR1 MDHEN, CDR2 SYDVKM. The CDR3: CASNVLGAKLLEQFF. The CDR3 coding sequence is TGTGCCAGCAATGTTCTGGGGGCGAAGCTCCTTGAGCAGTTCTTC.

The chain carries TRBV5-1 and TRBJ2-2; D might be TRBD1 or TRBD2, each matching 5 bases. The CDR3 contains 15 residues. V was trimmed by 4 bases and J by 6 bases, leaving 16 bases between them. The germline gives CDR1 SGHRS, CDR2 YFSETQ. The CDR3 protein is CASSRGPVNAGELFF. CDR3 coding DNA: TGCGCCAGCAGCCGGGGACCTGTCAACGCCGGGGAGCTGTTTTTT.

The V gene is TRBV19, the J gene TRBJ1-1, with a weak D call TRBD1 (5 bases). The CDR3 extends over 13 amino acids. The V gene lost 5 bases and the J gene lost 5 bases, with 12 bases spanning the gap. Germline loops: CDR1 LNHDA, CDR2 SQIVND (reference sequence). CDR3 nucleotide sequence: TGTGCCAGTAGTGTCGGGACGGGGACTGAAGCTTTCTTT. It encodes CASSVGTGTEAFF.

The rearrangement joins TRBV19 to TRBJ1-1; possible D gene TRBD1, 6 bases. Trimming left V 0 bases short and J 2 bases short, with 13 bases between. Germline V CDR1 and CDR2: LNHDA, SQIVND (reference sequence). This CDR3 spans 16 amino acids. For the CDR3, the DNA is TGTGCCAGTAGTATAGACGGGGGCTCGTTCAACACTGAAGCTTTCTTT. Amino acid sequence: CASSIDGGSFNTEAFF.